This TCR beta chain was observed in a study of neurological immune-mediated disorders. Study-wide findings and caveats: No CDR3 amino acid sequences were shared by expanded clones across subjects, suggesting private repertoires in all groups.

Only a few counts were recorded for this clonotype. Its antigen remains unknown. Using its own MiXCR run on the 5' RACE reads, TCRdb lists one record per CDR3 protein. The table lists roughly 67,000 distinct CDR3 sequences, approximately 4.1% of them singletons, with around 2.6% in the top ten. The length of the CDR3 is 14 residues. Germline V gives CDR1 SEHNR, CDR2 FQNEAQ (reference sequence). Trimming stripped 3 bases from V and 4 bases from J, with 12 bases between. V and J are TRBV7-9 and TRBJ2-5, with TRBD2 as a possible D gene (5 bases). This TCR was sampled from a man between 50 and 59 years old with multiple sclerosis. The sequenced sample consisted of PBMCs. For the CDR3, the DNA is TGTGCCAGCAGCTTTCAACGGGGATTAGAGACCCAGTACTTC. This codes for CASSFQRGLETQYF. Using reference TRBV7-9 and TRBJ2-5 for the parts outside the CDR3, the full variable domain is DTGVSQNPRHKITKRGQNVTFRCDPISEHNRLYWYRQTLGQGPEFLTYFQNEAQLEKSRLLSDRFSAERPKGSFSTLEIQRTEQGDSAMYLCASSFQRGLETQYFGPGTRLLVL.